These 8 T cell receptor beta chains were sequenced from one sample in a study of T-cell reconstitution after alpha-beta-depleted transplantation in children. Unique molecular identifiers were incorporated when the TCRbeta library was constructed. TCRdb re-called the PCR reads with MiXCR, one entry per CDR3 protein. The repertoire holds 400,000 to 450,000 distinct CDR3 sequences, with around two fifths as singletons. The sample here was PBMCs, taken before TCRalphabeta/CD19-depleted stem cell transplant. The source is a girl aged 2 to 9 with aplastic anemia, due to receive a stem cell transplant.

The chain joins TRBV3-1 to TRBJ2-7; D unclear. V was trimmed by 2 bases and J by 4 bases, leaving 9 bases between them. From germline, CDR1 is LGHDT and CDR2 YNNKEL (reference sequence). The CDR3 extends over 13 amino acids. The CDR3 here is CASSQFGAYEQYF. CDR3 sequence (DNA): TGTGCCAGCAGCCAATTTGGAGCTTACGAGCAGTACTTC.

The chain couples TRBV6-5 to TRBJ1-6; 8 nucleotides agree with TRBD1. This CDR3 comprises 17 residues. Germline V gene sequence: CDR1 MNHEY, CDR2 SVGAGI. The J segment lost 10 bases and the V segment lost 4 bases, leaving 15 bases of the junction unmatched. The CDR3 protein is CASSFGQGEGQVSPLHF. CDR3 DNA sequence: TGTGCCAGCAGTTTCGGACAGGGAGAAGGACAAGTCTCACCCCTCCACTTT.

This clonotype was counted only a few times. The chain couples TRBV5-1 to TRBJ2-1; weak D call: TRBD1 (5 bases). The V end was cut by 1 base, the J end by 10 bases, with 12 bases between. Per the germline V gene, CDR1 is SGHRS and CDR2 is YFSETQ. CDR3 length equals 13 residues. CDR3: CASSLLMGREQFF. CDR3 nucleotide sequence: TGCGCCAGCAGCTTGCTCATGGGGCGAGAGCAGTTCTTC.

This clonotype has just a few counts. This chain joins TRBV7-9 and TRBJ2-7; 10 positions agree with TRBD1. Germline CDR1 reads SEHNR; CDR2 reads FQNEAQ (reference sequence). The V segment lost 2 bases and the J segment 0 bases; nucleotides outside the gene matches: 13. There are 19 residues in the CDR3. CDR3 loop: CASSLRQGAGGGISYEQYF. The DNA for the CDR3 is TGTGCCAGCAGCTTAAGACAGGGGGCAGGTGGCGGGATCTCCTACGAGCAGTACTTC. Based on the CDR3 plus reference TRBV7-9 and TRBJ2-7, the full variable domain is DTGVSQNPRHKITKRGQNVTFRCDPISEHNRLYWYRQTLGQGPEFLTYFQNEAQLEKSRLLSDRFSAERPKGSFSTLEIQRTEQGDSAMYLCASSLRQGAGGGISYEQYFGPGTRLTVT.

The chain joins TRBV7-2 to TRBJ2-3, with D tentatively TRBD2 (7 bases). The germline V gene encodes CDR1 SGHTA and CDR2 FQGNSA. The CDR3 runs to 16 residues. The ends were cut back, 6 bases at V and 4 bases at J, with 20 bases in the middle. This CDR3 is CASRQLGGAGPDTQYF. For the CDR3, the DNA is TGTGCCAGCAGACAACTGGGGGGGGCCGGTCCAGATACGCAGTATTTT.

This chain uses TRBV10-3 with TRBJ2-3, with a possible D match to TRBD1 (6 bases). The germline gives CDR1 ENHRY, CDR2 SYGVKD. Deletions cut 2 bases from V and 5 bases from J, with 11 bases between. The CDR3 has 14 residues. The CDR3 here is CAISETGWLDTQYF. The CDR3 region has the DNA TGTGCCATCAGTGAGACAGGGTGGTTAGATACGCAGTATTTT.

This clonotype was counted between two and nine times. The J gene is TRBJ1-4, the V gene TRBV5-1; D is unclear. CDR1 SGHRS and CDR2 YFSETQ come from the germline V gene. The ends were cut back, 0 bases at V and 7 bases at J, with 22 bases in the middle. This CDR3 is built from 18 residues. CDR3 nucleotides: TGCGCCAGCAGCTTGGGGCGACCGGGCCCCAGAGTGGGTGAAAAACTGTTTTTT. The encoded protein is CASSLGRPGPRVGEKLFF.

V usage is TRBV5-6 and J usage is TRBJ1-2, with D possibly being TRBD1 (5 bases). The germline V gene encodes CDR1 SGHDT and CDR2 YYEEEE. V was cut by 1 base and J by 8 bases, with 18 bases left in between. The CDR3 spans 15 residues. This CDR3 is CASSLTSLDWGGYTF. In nucleotides, the CDR3 is TGTGCCAGCAGCTTGACGTCCCTAGACTGGGGCGGCTACACCTTC.